The clone carrying this TCR beta chain showed up many times. The data are from a study of kidney transplant recipient with SARS-CoV-2 infection. V trimming: 9 bases; J trimming: 12 bases; junction bases outside the gene matches: 5. CDR3 length: 10 amino acids. Germline V gene data show CDR1 as WNHNN and CDR2 as SYGVQD (reference sequence). TCRdb called the reads again in MiXCR, with one record for every CDR3 protein. There are 200,000 to 250,000 distinct CDR3 sequences in the sample; 25% to 30% occur only once, and roughly 7% lies in the top ten. Sequencing was performed on a blood sample, taken at baseline and around day 120 from a kidney transplant recipient. This TCR was sampled from a male patient younger than 45 who had COVID-19 and was a kidney transplant recipient. Some T cells may have come from the graft donor. V is TRBV10-1 and J is TRBJ2-1, with 7 bases that match TRBD2. CDR3 DNA sequence: TGCGCCAGAAAGCGGGACGGGCAGTTCTTC. Translation: CARKRDGQFF.